This TCR beta chain was observed in a study of blood T cell repertoires in COVID-19 (dated by TCRdb to 2018 to 2020). Study-level background: Samples from collaborators originated in the United States, Italy and Spain and spanned both the acute and convalescent phases of COVID-19. The prospective study material was composed of cDNA or gDNA derived from T cells, B-cell-depleted T cells, or PBMCs. Deeply sampled blood TCRbeta repertoires from subjects exposed to, actively infected with, or recovered from COVID-19 were included in the dataset. A freely available public database, intended as a resource for researchers studying the immune response to SARS-CoV-2, is where the repertoires were released. The samples were drawn from two sources: the first 160 participants of the ongoing ImmuneRACE study, and 1,000 to 1,500 subjects contributed by 6 global collaborators. Sample metadata almost always included a de-identified subject ID, COVID-19 status, age in years and sex. Where HLA class I and class II types were available, the types were taken from metadata supplied by the sample provider, not from assay-based typing.

The immunoSEQ Assay, a bias-controlled multiplex PCR, was used to amplify TCRbeta CDR3 regions from genomic DNA. The paper's processing steps were these. The number of nucleated cells in each sample was estimated by amplification of reference gene primers within the assay. Sequence reads were collapsed and filtered to measure the absolute abundance of every unique TCRbeta CDR3 rearrangement. Productive Simpson clonality was computed per sample as the square root of Simpson's diversity index over productive rearrangements. As stored in TCRdb, this immuneACCESS dataset retains in-frame rearrangements with V and J assigned. A fraction of the clones does not appear; measured against another copy, unresolved V genes explain less than half of the discrepancy, and the remainder lacks a known reason. The DNA gave D and trimming, while V, J and clone size come from that table. This sample has about 190,000 clones in its table, and roughly nine tenths of those were observed once. About 7% of the sample goes to the ten largest clones.

The CDR3 covers 12 residues, taking in both the cysteine and the phenylalanine. Only the CDR3 DNA is retained, 36 bases long and in frame from the first base. Ends trimmed: V by 2 bases, J by 12 bases; bases unmatched to a gene: 6. Reading the germline V gene gives CDR1 LGHNA and CDR2 YNFKEQ. General study outcomes and caveats: How much clinical and demographic metadata was included differed by source and by participant, and the metadata was provided uncurated.

Worth noting for this clone: Its antigen is unknown. Base-call qualities are not available, and no considerably larger clone is one nucleotide away.

Collaborating institutions collected whole blood in K2EDTA tubes following their own protocols. Collaborator samples were shipped for TCRbeta analysis as frozen whole blood, isolated PBMCs, or DNA extracted from either sample type. Recombination joined TRBV4-2 with TRBJ1-2; TRBD1 aligns with 7 central bases. The sequenced sample was peripheral blood. The clonotype originates from a man aged 40-50 years with acute or convalescent COVID-19. The CDR3: CASSQQTGFNTF. DNA sequence: TGTGCCAGCAGCCAACAGACAGGGTTCAACACCTTC.